Described below is a single T cell receptor beta chain sequence and its context. The antigen is undetermined. The germline V gene encodes CDR1 SGHTA and CDR2 FQGNSA. The V segment lost 5 bases and the J segment 0 bases; nucleotides outside the gene matches: 11. The CDR3 totals 18 residues. TCRdb's copy holds only in-frame clones and misses some; the assay was immunoSEQ multiplex PCR. The data hold 2.3 million or so clones, with approximately 93% observed a single time. The source of the sample is a study of shared clonotypes between healthy human individuals. Study-wide findings and caveats: The rarefaction results pointed to incomplete sorted-subset sequencing despite large depth.

The sample consisted of naive CD4+ T cells from PBMCs. As to subset: CD45RA+ positively selected. The sequence was obtained from a man between 18 and 29 years old in good health. Some clones in this sample may be carry-over from other donors' samples. This chain joins TRBV7-2 and TRBJ2-2; TRBD1 aligns across 8 bases. CDR3 protein: CASSPMIGTGPNTGELFF. In DNA, the CDR3 is TGTGCCAGCAGCCCAATGATAGGGACAGGACCGAACACCGGGGAGCTGTTTTTT. The variable domain in full, with the rest retrieved from reference TRBV7-2 and TRBJ2-2, is GAGVSQSPSNKVTEKGKDVELRCDPISGHTALYWYRQSLGQGLEFLIYFQGNSAPDKSGLPSDRFSAERTGGSVSTLTIQRTQQEDSAVYLCASSPMIGTGPNTGELFFGEGSRLTVL.